Detailed here is one T cell receptor beta chain. What it binds is not known. From germline, CDR1 is MGHRA and CDR2 YSYEKL. Trimming shortened V by 0 bases and J by 7 bases, and 19 bases separated the two germline ends. The CDR3 runs 17 residues. Vbeta (60) and Jbeta (13) primers were used in the PCR. Here immunoSEQ multiplex PCR was the method, and the copy in TCRdb shows in-frame clones only, minus some. The profile shows around 200,000 clones, about 86% of them singletons. The sample belongs to a study of cytomegalovirus exposure and HLA in healthy donors. The overall study: Earlier sequencing of some 180 million T cells yielded around 120 million unique TCR beta sequences. An early release of data contained roughly 86 million unique TCRs, which came from HLA-typed donors.

Whole-study results and caveats: Immune exposure was documented only through CMV serostatus. An analysis that was carried out later associated 15,000 to 20,000 TCR beta sequences with HLA alleles at 0.05 false discovery rate.

This chain connects TRBV4-1 to TRBJ2-1, with D maybe TRBD2 (7 bases). The TCR was taken from a woman in her twenties or thirties in good health and CMV-seronegative. The sequencing sample was made of PBMCs. CDR3 protein: CASSQEGGGPVGNEQFF. CDR3 nucleotide sequence: TGCGCCAGCAGCCAAGAAGGGGGAGGGCCCGTGGGGAATGAGCAGTTCTTC.